Listed below are T cell receptor beta chains from one sample, sequenced in a study of T cell responses to AZD1222 COVID-19 vaccine. Sequencing used immunoSEQ multiplex PCR; TCRdb keeps in-frame clones, though not all of them. The sample contains about 260,000 clones, more than 85% of which appear only once. Material: peripheral blood, obtained on day 0 of AZD1222 vaccination. The source of these receptors is an adult in good health. CDR3s include the opening cysteine and the closing phenylalanine or tryptophan. D genes are given only for firm matches. Clone size appears in some rows only: once, few, many, or a class for an expanded clone.

CASSGGGTEAFF | TGTGCCAGCAGTGGGGGGGGGACTGAAGCTTTCTTT | . | TRBV2 | . | TRBJ1-1
CASTLVVGAHEQYF | TGTGCCAGCACTCTGGTGGTGGGGGCCCACGAGCAGTACTTC | . | TRBV28 | . | TRBJ2-7
CASSIWTGYEQYF | TGTGCCAGCAGTATCTGGACGGGGTACGAGCAGTACTTC | . | TRBV28 | . | TRBJ2-7
CASSSRDYEQYF | TGTGCCAGCAGTTCCCGGGACTACGAGCAGTACTTC | . | TRBV12-3/TRBV12-4 | . | TRBJ2-7
CASSPTGAHNQPQHF | TGTGCCAGCAGCCCGACCGGGGCGCACAATCAGCCCCAGCATTTT | . | TRBV6-6 | . | TRBJ1-5
CASSLAGWNTGELFF | TGCGCCAGCAGCTTGGCCGGGTGGAACACCGGGGAGCTGTTTTTT | few | TRBV5-1 | . | TRBJ2-2
CASTWTGHGYTF | TGTGCCAGCACTTGGACAGGACATGGCTACACCTTC | . | TRBV2 | TRBD1 | TRBJ1-2
CASSPREQGHEQFF | TGTGCCAGCTCACCACGGGAGCAGGGGCATGAGCAGTTCTTC | . | TRBV18 | . | TRBJ2-1
CASGRGPSGMYGYTF | TGTGCCAGCGGAAGGGGTCCCAGCGGTATGTATGGCTACACCTTC | . | TRBV27 | . | TRBJ1-2
CASSLGRRGGTNEQFF | TGTGCCAGCAGCTTGGGTCGGCGGGGGGGCACCAATGAGCAGTTCTTC | . | TRBV5-4 | TRBD2 | TRBJ2-1
CASSPSNSRTVYNSPLHF | TGCGCCAGCAGCCCAAGTAATAGTCGGACAGTCTATAATTCACCCCTCCACTTT | . | TRBV4-3 | . | TRBJ1-6
CATSRGPGDGQPQHF | TGTGCCACCAGCAGGGGCCCGGGGGACGGACAGCCCCAGCATTTT | few | TRBV15 | . | TRBJ1-5
CAISEAGAQNIQYF | TGTGCCATCAGTGAGGCAGGGGCCCAAAACATTCAGTACTTC | . | TRBV10-3 | . | TRBJ2-4
CASSPAPRYEQYF | TGTGCCAGTAGTCCAGCCCCCCGTTACGAGCAGTACTTC | . | TRBV19 | . | TRBJ2-7
CASSLGNMASEAFF | TGCGCCAGCAGCTTGGGGAATATGGCCTCTGAAGCTTTCTTT | . | TRBV5-1 | . | TRBJ1-1
CASSPRTPPYEQYF | TGTGCCAGCAGCCCAAGGACGCCTCCCTACGAGCAGTACTTC | . | TRBV6-5 | . | TRBJ2-7
CASSPGHYNEQFF | TGTGCCAGCAGCCCCGGACACTACAATGAGCAGTTCTTC | . | TRBV5-4 | . | TRBJ2-1
CASSLDRNQPQHF | TGTGCCAGCAGCTTGGACAGGAATCAGCCCCAGCATTTT | . | TRBV5-8 | . | TRBJ1-5
CASSQTSGGPDTQYF | TGTGCCAGCAGCCAGACTAGCGGGGGCCCAGATACGCAGTATTTT | once | TRBV3-1/TRBV3-2 | TRBD2 | TRBJ2-3
CASSDQGVSYEQYF | TGTGCCAGCAGTGACCAGGGGGTGAGCTACGAGCAGTACTTC | . | TRBV2 | TRBD1 | TRBJ2-7
CASASTGLGNQPQHF | TGTGCCAGCGCCTCAACGGGTTTGGGCAATCAGCCCCAGCATTTT | . | TRBV28 | . | TRBJ1-5
CASSWTGGGIYGYTF | TGTGCCAGCAGCTGGACAGGTGGGGGAATCTATGGCTACACCTTC | . | TRBV5-4 | TRBD1 | TRBJ1-2
CASSLLGAGANVLTF | TGTGCCAGCAGCTTGCTAGGGGCTGGGGCCAACGTCCTGACTTTC | . | TRBV5-6 | . | TRBJ2-6
CASSSGLSLYYGYTF | TGTGCCAGCAGTTCCGGCCTTTCATTATACTATGGCTACACCTTC | . | TRBV28 | . | TRBJ1-2
CASSQTRDEIYEQYF | TGTGCCAGCAGCCAAACCAGGGACGAGATCTACGAGCAGTACTTC | . | TRBV14 | . | TRBJ2-7
CASSVGTGGASGANVLTF | TGTGCCAGCAGCGTAGGAACAGGGGGGGCCTCTGGGGCCAACGTCCTGACTTTC | . | TRBV9 | . | TRBJ2-6
CASGLVQGYANTGELFF | TGTGCTAGTGGTTTGGTACAAGGGTACGCGAACACCGGGGAGCTGTTTTTT | once | TRBV12-5 | . | TRBJ2-2
CASFTGSNEQYF | TGTGCCAGCTTCACAGGGAGCAACGAGCAGTACTTC | . | TRBV5-8 | . | TRBJ2-7
CASSRGGEWTDTQYF | TGTGCCAGCAGCCGCGGGGGGGAGTGGACAGATACGCAGTATTTT | . | TRBV3-1/TRBV3-2 | TRBD2 | TRBJ2-3
CASSPNGGDGYTF | TGTGCCAGCTCACCAAACGGGGGGGATGGCTACACCTTC | . | TRBV18 | . | TRBJ1-2
CASNLAGGSYEQYF | TGTGCCAGCAATTTAGCGGGAGGGTCCTACGAGCAGTACTTC | once | TRBV28 | TRBD2 | TRBJ2-7
CASSRTGRYGNTIYF | TGTGCCAGCAGCCGTACAGGGCGCTATGGAAACACCATATATTTT | . | TRBV6-5 | . | TRBJ1-3
CATSRVRTSGWGGYTF | TGTGCCACCAGCAGAGTACGGACCTCGGGGTGGGGTGGCTACACCTTC | . | TRBV15 | . | TRBJ1-2
CASSRGPSRDTEAFF | TGTGCCAGCAGCCGGGGCCCCTCACGGGACACTGAAGCTTTCTTT | . | TRBV28 | . | TRBJ1-1
CASSYRVPKQFF | TGTGCCAGCAGTTACAGGGTACCTAAGCAGTTCTTC | . | TRBV6-2/TRBV6-3 | . | TRBJ2-1
CASRSPGADEKLFF | TGTGCCAGCAGGTCGCCGGGGGCAGACGAAAAACTGTTTTTT | . | TRBV7-9 | . | TRBJ1-4
CASSHGLAGTYEQYF | TGTGCCAGCAGTCACGGTCTAGCGGGGACCTACGAGCAGTACTTC | . | TRBV6-5 | TRBD2 | TRBJ2-7
CASSYPKGVGDRESAATEAFF | TGTGCCAGCAGTTACCCTAAGGGTGTGGGGGACAGGGAGTCGGCGGCCACTGAAGCTTTCTTT | once | TRBV6-8 | TRBD1 | TRBJ1-1
CASSLVGTSGAHMAQYF | TGTGCCAGCAGCTTAGTTGGGACTAGCGGGGCCCATATGGCCCAGTACTTC | . | TRBV7-2 | TRBD2 | TRBJ2-5
CSARSGNEQYF | TGCAGTGCCAGATCAGGGAACGAGCAGTACTTC | few | TRBV20-1 | . | TRBJ2-7
CASTHGGEQFF | TGTGCCAGCACTCATGGCGGGGAGCAGTTCTTC | . | TRBV11-2 | . | TRBJ2-1
CASSQGVQGTGELFF | TGCGCCAGCAGCCAAGGTGTCCAGGGCACCGGGGAGCTGTTTTTT | . | TRBV4-3 | . | TRBJ2-2
CASSQGGDWGSPLHF | TGTGCCAGCAGTCAAGGTGGGGATTGGGGGTCACCCCTCCACTTT | . | TRBV3-1/TRBV3-2 | . | TRBJ1-6
CASRLGGAADTQYF | TGTGCCAGCAGGCTCGGGGGGGCCGCAGATACGCAGTATTTT | once | TRBV28 | TRBD2 | TRBJ2-3
CASSIAAGQADTQYF | TGTGCCAGTAGTATAGCTGCGGGGCAGGCAGATACGCAGTATTTT | . | TRBV19 | . | TRBJ2-3
CATAPVSSGTSEQYF | TGTGCCACGGCCCCGGTATCTAGCGGGACGTCGGAGCAGTACTTC | . | TRBV19 | TRBD2 | TRBJ2-7
CASSSMPGPSYGYTF | TGTGCCAGCAGCTCTATGCCGGGGCCTTCCTATGGCTACACCTTC | . | TRBV7-9 | . | TRBJ1-2
CASSQGRGRNSYEQYF | TGCGCCAGCAGCCAAGGACGGGGGCGGAATTCCTACGAGCAGTACTTC | . | TRBV4-1 | . | TRBJ2-7
CASSQDRVNQPQHF | TGTGCCAGCAGCCAAGACAGGGTCAATCAGCCCCAGCATTTT | . | TRBV4-2 | . | TRBJ1-5
CASSQLDQPQHF | TGTGCCAGCAGCCAATTAGATCAGCCCCAGCATTTT | . | TRBV3-1/TRBV3-2 | . | TRBJ1-5
CASSLGGGGANEKLFF | TGTGCCAGCAGTTTAGGCGGGGGGGGCGCTAATGAAAAACTGTTTTTT | . | TRBV28 | . | TRBJ1-4
CATSDPASGSVDEQFF | TGTGCCACCAGTGATCCGGCTAGCGGGAGTGTCGATGAGCAGTTCTTC | . | TRBV24-1 | TRBD2 | TRBJ2-1
CASSNSGSNTGELFF | TGTGCCAGCAGCAATAGCGGGAGCAACACCGGGGAGCTGTTTTTT | . | TRBV5-4 | TRBD2 | TRBJ2-2
CASSPGFGYTF | TGTGCCAGCAGCCCGGGGTTTGGCTACACCTTC | once | TRBV11-2 | . | TRBJ1-2